The next 13 T cell receptor beta chains were all read from a single sample in a study of blood T cell repertoires in COVID-19. Clones were sequenced by immunoSEQ multiplex PCR, and TCRdb holds only the in-frame ones, with some missing. Of tens of thousands of clones in the sample, around 90% were seen once. What was sequenced was peripheral blood. These receptors were collected from a man between 60 and 70 years old with active COVID-19.

The rearrangement uses TRBV10-3 and TRBJ2-7; D possibly corresponds to TRBD2 (5 bases). The CDR3 runs 14 residues. The V gene's germline CDR1 is ENHRY and CDR2 SYGVKD. The germline V and J ends were trimmed by 4 bases and 2 bases, with 12 bases remaining between them. The CDR3 reads CAISVYRETYEQYF. The CDR3 DNA reads TGTGCCATCAGTGTATACCGGGAAACCTACGAGCAGTACTTC.

The V gene is TRBV10-2, the J gene TRBJ2-7; the D gene is possibly TRBD1 (6 bases). Germline assignment: CDR1 WSHSY and CDR2 SAAADI. The CDR3 contains 14 residues. V lost 7 bases and J lost 1, with 14 bases in between. The CDR3: CASISAGASYEQYF. The CDR3 DNA reads as TGCGCCAGCATCTCAGCAGGGGCGTCCTACGAGCAGTACTTC.

The chain uses TRBV7-2 and TRBJ2-7, with 13 bases aligning to TRBD2. Germline CDR1 reads SGHTA; CDR2 reads FQGNSA. The CDR3 has 16 residues. V was clipped by 1 base and J by 7 bases; unmatched bases: 7. CDR3 nucleotides: TGTGCCAGCAGCTTAGGTGAACTAGCGGGGGGGCATGAGCAGTACTTC. Protein product: CASSLGELAGGHEQYF.

The gene calls are TRBV5-8 and TRBJ1-5; D is ambiguous. The CDR3 has 12 amino acids. V dropped 0 bases and J dropped 11 bases, with 9 bases sitting between them. Looked up from germline, CDR1 is SGHTS and CDR2 is YDEGEE. The CDR3 region is CASSLAVRAQHF. Here the CDR3 DNA reads TGTGCCAGCAGCTTGGCCGTTCGGGCCCAGCATTTT. The variable domain in full, completed from reference TRBV5-8 and TRBJ1-5, reads EAGVTQSPTHLIKTRGQQATLRCSPISGHTSVYWYQQALGLGLQFLLWYDEGEERNRGNFPPRFSGRQFPNYSSELNVNALELEDSALYLCASSLAVRAQHFGDGTRLSIL.

V and J are TRBV30 and TRBJ2-7; the D gene is possibly TRBD1 (7 bases). Deletions cut 2 bases from V and 4 bases from J, with 9 bases between. The CDR3 spans 12 residues. CDR1 is GTSNPN, CDR2 SVGIG, per germline (reference sequence). CDR3 region: CAWSPGGYEQYF. CDR3 sequence (DNA): TGTGCCTGGAGTCCAGGGGGGTACGAGCAGTACTTC.

This clone was seen only a few times. V is TRBV12-3 or TRBV12-4 and J is TRBJ1-3; a weak D match, TRBD1 (6 bases). The CDR3 length is 13 residues. Deletions cut 3 bases from V and 4 bases from J, with 7 bases between. CDR3 DNA: TGTGCCAGCAGTTTCAGGGGCGGAAACACCATATATTTT. As protein: CASSFRGGNTIYF.

The rearrangement joins TRBV9 to TRBJ2-7, with 8 bases matching TRBD1. J gave up 1 base and V 0 bases, and 6 bases lay outside the gene matches. CDR3 length: 16 residues. CDR1 and CDR2 (germline): SGDLS, YYNGEE. The CDR3 DNA sequence: TGTGCCAGCAGCGTAGGGGTGACAGGGGCGTCCTACGAGCAGTACTTC. This codes for CASSVGVTGASYEQYF.

The genes are TRBV5-5 and TRBJ1-5; D perhaps matches TRBD1 (5 bases). The CDR3 contains 15 residues. Trimming removed 3 bases at V and 2 bases at J, with 12 bases between. Germline V gene sequence: CDR1 SGHKS, CDR2 YYEKEE (reference sequence). This CDR3 reads CASSSQGTRNQPQHF. CDR3 nucleotides: TGTGCCAGCAGCTCCCAGGGAACGCGCAATCAGCCCCAGCATTTT. Full variable domain (rest looked up from reference TRBV5-5 and TRBJ1-5): DAGVTQSPTHLIKTRGQQVTLRCSPISGHKSVSWYQQVLGQGPQFIFQYYEKEERGRGNFPDRFSARQFPNYSSELNVNALLLGDSALYLCASSSQGTRNQPQHFGDGTRLSIL.

The rearrangement joins TRBV9 to TRBJ1-3; D is uncertain. V gave up 4 bases and J gave up 0 bases, with 11 bases separating them. The CDR3 extends over 15 amino acids. Germline V gives CDR1 SGDLS, CDR2 YYNGEE. This CDR3 reads CASSRNSISGNTIYF. CDR3 DNA: TGTGCCAGCAGCCGCAACTCGATCTCTGGAAACACCATATATTTT.

The chain links TRBV9 to TRBJ2-3; 8 positions agree with TRBD2. Germline V gives CDR1 SGDLS, CDR2 YYNGEE. This CDR3 has 15 amino acids. The junction had 2 bases not matched to a gene; V was cut back by 2 bases and J by 0 bases. This CDR3 is CASSVSGVSTDTQYF. CDR3 in DNA: TGTGCCAGCAGCGTTAGCGGGGTTAGCACAGATACGCAGTATTTT.

V gene TRBV7-6 combines with J gene TRBJ2-1; tentative D call: TRBD1 (7 bases). V was cut by 6 bases and J by 3 bases, with 18 bases left in between. Germline V CDR1 and CDR2: SGHVS, FNYEAQ. The CDR3 is 16 amino acids. In nucleotides, the CDR3 is TGTGCCAGCAGGAGAGGGGGCGGGGACGACTACAATGAGCAGTTCTTC. Protein sequence: CASRRGGGDDYNEQFF.

This chain links TRBV19 with TRBJ2-3, with D unresolved. The CDR3 is 13 residues long. V lost 5 bases and J 0 bases, leaving 6 bases between the germline ends. Germline values: CDR1 LNHDA, CDR2 SQIVND (reference sequence). In DNA form, the CDR3 reads TGTGCCAGTAGTGCCACTAGCACAGATACGCAGTATTTT. Residues: CASSATSTDTQYF.

V gene TRBV3-1 (or the pseudogene TRBV3-2) combines with J gene TRBJ1-5; weak D call: TRBD1 (5 bases). The CDR3 contains 15 residues. From germline, CDR1 is LGHDT and CDR2 YNNKEL (reference sequence). Trimming took 2 bases from V and 3 from J, leaving 11 bases between them. The CDR3 sequence is CASSQSGAINQPQHF. Here the CDR3 DNA reads TGTGCCAGCAGCCAAAGCGGGGCGATCAATCAGCCCCAGCATTTT.